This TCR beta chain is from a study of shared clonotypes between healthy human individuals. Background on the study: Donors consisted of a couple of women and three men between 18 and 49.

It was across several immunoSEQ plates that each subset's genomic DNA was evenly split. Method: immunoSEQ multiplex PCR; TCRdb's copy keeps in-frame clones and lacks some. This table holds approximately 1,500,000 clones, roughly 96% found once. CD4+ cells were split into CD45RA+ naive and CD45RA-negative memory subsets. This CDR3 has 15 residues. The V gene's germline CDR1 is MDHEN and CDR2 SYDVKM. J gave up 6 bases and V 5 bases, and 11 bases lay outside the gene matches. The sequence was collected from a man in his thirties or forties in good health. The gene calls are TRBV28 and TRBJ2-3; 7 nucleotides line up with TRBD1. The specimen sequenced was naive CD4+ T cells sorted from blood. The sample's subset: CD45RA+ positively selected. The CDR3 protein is CASSRHRGVSDTQYF. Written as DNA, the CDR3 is TGTGCCAGCAGTCGCCACAGGGGAGTCAGTGATACGCAGTATTTT.